A selection of T cell receptor beta chains follows, all from one sample in a study of technical replicates of blood from a handful of donors. Produced via immunoSEQ multiplex PCR; TCRdb's table is partial and in-frame only. The sample lists about 72,000 clones, roughly 92% occurring once. The sequenced material came from T cells isolated from PBMCs. The receptors stem from a human donor in good health. CDR3s include the opening cysteine and the closing phenylalanine or tryptophan. The order of the fields is D gene, J gene, clone size, V gene, CDR3 DNA, CDR3 protein. D genes are given only for firm matches. Rows give clone size only sometimes, using once, few, many, or a class for an expanded clone.

d_gene: TRBD2; j_gene: TRBJ2-3; abundance: NA; v_gene: TRBV27; CDR3nt: TGTGCCAGCAGGAACCCCACTAGCGGAATGGATACGCAGTATTTT; CDR3aa: CASRNPTSGMDTQYF
d_gene: TRBD2; j_gene: TRBJ2-2; abundance: NA; v_gene: TRBV4-3; CDR3nt: TGCGCCAGCAGCCAAGGGCTAGCGGGGGCCAGCGGCGGGGAGCTGTTTTTT; CDR3aa: CASSQGLAGASGGELFF
d_gene: TRBD2; j_gene: TRBJ2-1; abundance: NA; v_gene: TRBV7-6; CDR3nt: TGTGCCAGCAGCCGGGGACTAGCCATAAATGAGCAGTTCTTC; CDR3aa: CASSRGLAINEQFF
d_gene: TRBD1; j_gene: TRBJ2-7; abundance: NA; v_gene: TRBV2; CDR3nt: TGTGCCGTCAGGGACAGGGCCTACGAGCAGTACTTC; CDR3aa: CAVRDRAYEQYF
d_gene: NA; j_gene: TRBJ1-2; abundance: once; v_gene: TRBV13; CDR3nt: TGTGCCAGCAGCCTGGACAGATCCTTCTATGGCTACACCTTC; CDR3aa: CASSLDRSFYGYTF
d_gene: TRBD1; j_gene: TRBJ2-7; abundance: NA; v_gene: TRBV13; CDR3nt: TGTGCCAGCAGCCCCCCCGGGACAGGGGGCTACGAGCAGTACTTC; CDR3aa: CASSPPGTGGYEQYF
d_gene: NA; j_gene: TRBJ2-1; abundance: NA; v_gene: TRBV6-6; CDR3nt: TGTGCCAGCAGTTACTCGATGGAGGGGTACAATGAGCAGTTCTTC; CDR3aa: CASSYSMEGYNEQFF
d_gene: TRBD1; j_gene: TRBJ1-3; abundance: NA; v_gene: TRBV6-6; CDR3nt: TGTGCCAGCAGTTACGCTGGACAGGGTCGCAACACCATATATTTT; CDR3aa: CASSYAGQGRNTIYF
d_gene: NA; j_gene: TRBJ2-3; abundance: NA; v_gene: TRBV14; CDR3nt: TGTGCCAGCAGCCGCGACCGACTAGTGGTCGGCACAGATACGCAGTATTTT; CDR3aa: CASSRDRLVVGTDTQYF
d_gene: NA; j_gene: TRBJ2-7; abundance: NA; v_gene: TRBV27; CDR3nt: TGTGCCTCAAGGGGGGGTTTCTCCTACGAGCAGTACTTC; CDR3aa: CASRGGFSYEQYF
d_gene: NA; j_gene: TRBJ2-7; abundance: NA; v_gene: TRBV9; CDR3nt: TGTGCCAGCAGCCGCGACAGCGACGAGCAGTACTTC; CDR3aa: CASSRDSDEQYF
d_gene: NA; j_gene: TRBJ1-5; abundance: NA; v_gene: TRBV29-1; CDR3nt: TGCAGCGTTGGACAGACAAATAGCAATCAGCCCCAGCATTTT; CDR3aa: CSVGQTNSNQPQHF